This TCR beta chain is drawn from a study of blood T cell repertoires in COVID-19. For the study at large: Sources were T cells, B-cell-depleted T cells, or PBMCs; the material itself was cDNA or gDNA.

Original handling: Using reference gene primer amplification, nucleated cell counts were estimated. Sequencing used immunoSEQ multiplex PCR; TCRdb keeps in-frame clones, though not all of them. V and J calls and clone size are as listed in that table; D and trimming were resolved from the DNA. The profile shows 83,000 or so clones, almost 85% of them singletons. The trim removed 6 bases at V and 8 bases at J, leaving 11 bases unmatched. Germline assignment: CDR1 MNHEY and CDR2 SVGAGI. The CDR3 extends over 15 amino acids. This TCR was sampled from a human donor in a cohort sampled during active COVID-19. This chain connects TRBV6-5 to TRBJ1-1, with 11 bases fitting TRBD1. Sequenced input: peripheral blood. The CDR3 reads CASRSVGTGGLEAFF. The CDR3 region has the DNA TGTGCCAGCAGATCGGTAGGGACAGGGGGATTGGAAGCTTTCTTT.